This T cell receptor beta chain derives from a study of early T cells in non-severe SARS-CoV-2 infection. At the level of the study: Bulk RNA from unsorted whole blood was sequenced; chains were unpaired. Study results and caveats: VDJdb matching favored anti-spike CD8 responses, missing private and CD4 specificities.

In the case of this clonotype: Its target is unknown.

The V and J ends lost 7 bases and 7 bases, in that order; junction bases with no gene match: 6. Germline CDR1 and CDR2: SQVTM and ANQGSEA. The CDR3 contains 11 residues. Unique molecular identifiers tagged individual cDNA molecules. Each CDR3 protein gets one entry after TCRdb re-called the 5' RACE reads with MiXCR. The sample lists about 110,000 distinct CDR3 sequences, 9.5% to 13% occurring once. The chain has TRBV29-1 and TRBJ1-1; 7 bases agree with TRBD1. Specimen: whole blood. The TCR was taken from an adult who was a healthcare worker with PCR-confirmed SARS-CoV-2 infection or an uninfected control (not recorded which). DNA for the CDR3: TGCAGCGCAGGGGGAGTCCTTGAAGCTTTCTTT. Translated: CSAGGVLEAFF.